This passage covers 23 T cell receptor beta chains from one sample sequenced in a study of Graves' ophthalmopathy and Graves' hyperthyroidism. CDR3 regions of TCR beta were amplified from RNA transcripts. In the first round, RT-PCR was carried out with HTBI primers, and a multiplex PCR formed the second round. TCRdb re-analysed the multiplex PCR reads in MiXCR, keeping a single row per CDR3 protein. This table has hundreds of thousands of distinct CDR3 sequences, about 44% appearing once. The specimen was peripheral blood. All receptors derive from an adult man with Graves' ophthalmopathy.

The rearrangement links TRBV15 to TRBJ2-5; 7 bases are a match to TRBD1. The germline V gene has CDR1 LNHNV and CDR2 YYDKDF (reference sequence). The J segment lost 0 bases and the V segment lost 6 bases, leaving 10 bases of the junction unmatched. CDR3 length equals 16 residues. CDR3 bases: TGTGCCACCAGTAACCTTTGGGGACAGCACCAAGAGACCCAGTACTTC. Amino acid sequence: CATSNLWGQHQETQYF.

This rearrangement joins TRBV6-1 to TRBJ1-5, with D perhaps TRBD1 (6 bases). V lost 3 bases to trimming and J lost 0 bases, with 18 bases between them. Germline V gives CDR1 MNHNS, CDR2 SASEGT. The CDR3 contains 18 residues. The chain's CDR3 is CASSEDRLRLTSNQPQHF. The CDR3 DNA reads TGTGCCAGCAGTGAGGACAGACTCAGGCTCACTAGCAATCAGCCCCAGCATTTT.

The chain uses TRBV9 and TRBJ1-2, with TRBD1 as a possible D gene (5 bases). V was cut by 0 bases and J by 0 bases, with 12 bases left in between. Germline V lookup: CDR1 SGDLS, CDR2 YYNGEE. CDR3 length: 16 residues. The chain's CDR3 is CASSVDEGHSNYGYTF. In nucleotides, the CDR3 is TGTGCCAGCAGCGTAGATGAGGGGCACTCTAACTATGGCTACACCTTC.

This clonotype turned up a few times. The V and J genes are TRBV20-1 and TRBJ1-6; 8 bases fit TRBD1. Germline values: CDR1 DFQATT, CDR2 SNEGSKA (reference sequence). Trimming took 2 bases from V and 7 from J; bases not matched to a gene: 4. The CDR3 is 14 amino acids. This CDR3 is CSARTGTGNSPLHF. The CDR3 DNA is TGCAGTGCTAGAACCGGGACAGGCAATTCACCCCTCCACTTT.

V and J are TRBV20-1 and TRBJ1-3; D is possibly TRBD1 (6 bases). In germline, CDR1 is DFQATT, CDR2 SNEGSKA (reference sequence). Trimming removed 0 bases at V and 4 bases at J, with 13 bases between. The CDR3 spans 15 residues. The CDR3: CSARDRQARGNTIYF. CDR3 DNA: TGCAGTGCTAGAGATAGACAGGCTAGGGGAAACACCATATATTTT.

The sample holds many counts of this clonotype. The chain recombines TRBV29-1 with TRBJ1-2; the D is unclear. Between the trimmed V and J ends, which lost 7 bases and 0 bases, there was a span of 9 bases. This CDR3 contains 12 residues. Germline V lookup: CDR1 SQVTM, CDR2 ANQGSEA. The CDR3 region has the DNA TGCAGCGGTCTGAGGGCTAACTATGGCTACACCTTC. It yields the protein CSGLRANYGYTF.

This clonotype was counted between two and nine times. The chain combines TRBV20-1 with TRBJ2-7; D perhaps matches TRBD2 (6 bases). Germline loops: CDR1 DFQATT, CDR2 SNEGSKA (reference sequence). CDR3 size: 14 residues. The V end lost 3 bases, the J end lost 5 bases, and 17 bases lay between the germline ends. This CDR3 is CSASRDGSTHEQYF. CDR3 DNA: TGCAGTGCTAGTCGTGACGGGAGTACCCACGAGCAGTACTTC.

The rearrangement joins TRBV11-1 to TRBJ2-3, with 10 bases fitting TRBD2. Per germline, CDR1 SGHAT and CDR2 FQDESV (reference sequence). The CDR3 totals 16 residues. The V and J ends lost 4 bases and 1 base, in that order; junction bases with no gene match: 5. This CDR3 reads CASSWAGTSGTDTQYF. DNA for the CDR3: TGTGCCAGCAGCTGGGCCGGGACTAGCGGCACAGATACGCAGTATTTT.

This clonotype was seen at least ten times. This chain connects TRBV6-5 to TRBJ1-2; D is unresolved. The CDR3 is 12 residues long. The V gene's germline CDR1 is MNHEY and CDR2 SVGAGI. V dropped 6 bases and J dropped 0 bases, with 5 bases sitting between them. CDR3 sequence (DNA): TGTGCCAGCAGCGATCCTAACTATGGCTACACCTTC. Translated, it gives CASSDPNYGYTF.

The V call is TRBV15, the J call TRBJ1-4, with 9 nucleotides matching TRBD1. The CDR3 has 16 amino acids. J was trimmed by 8 bases and V by 3 bases; bases with no gene match: 10. Germline V gene data show CDR1 as LNHNV and CDR2 as YYDKDF (reference sequence). CDR3 in DNA: TGTGCCACCAGCAGGGATGACAGGGGGTCTTTGGAAAAACTGTTTTTT. Amino acid sequence: CATSRDDRGSLEKLFF.

The chain combines TRBV14 with TRBJ1-5, with 9 bases identical to TRBD1. Germline CDR1 and CDR2: SGHDN and FVKESK. With 1 base clipped from V and 0 bases from J, the junction kept 4 bases outside the gene matches. The CDR3 consists of 17 residues. This CDR3 reads CASSQGSGQGSNQPQHF. The CDR3 nucleotides are TGTGCCAGCAGCCAAGGGTCGGGACAGGGTAGCAATCAGCCCCAGCATTTT. Complete variable domain (other parts from reference TRBV14 and TRBJ1-5): EAGVTQFPSHSVIEKGQTVTLRCDPISGHDNLYWYRRVMGKEIKFLLHFVKESKQDESGMPNNRFLAERTGGTYSTLKVQPAELEDSGVYFCASSQGSGQGSNQPQHFGDGTRLSIL.

The chain has TRBV20-1 and TRBJ2-7; D possibly matches TRBD1 or TRBD2 (5 bases each). Trimming removed 0 bases at V and 6 bases at J, with 18 bases between. The CDR3 has 15 amino acids. CDR1 is DFQATT and CDR2 is SNEGSKA in the germline V gene (reference sequence). CDR3 sequence: CSARDLGVHGLEQYF. The CDR3 region has the DNA TGCAGTGCTAGAGATCTGGGGGTGCATGGTCTCGAGCAGTACTTC.

This clonotype was recorded many times. The rearrangement uses TRBV29-1 and TRBJ1-4; D unclear. Germline V CDR1 and CDR2: SQVTM, ANQGSEA. The germline V and J ends were trimmed by 4 bases and 5 bases, with 5 bases remaining between them. This CDR3 contains 11 residues. The CDR3 DNA reads TGCAGCGTTGCTCGGAATGAAAAACTGTTTTTT. This translates into CSVARNEKLFF.

The chain uses TRBV29-1 and TRBJ2-7; TRBD1 aligns across 8 bases. The germline V gene has CDR1 SQVTM and CDR2 ANQGSEA. After removal of 6 bases from V and 0 bases from J, the junction contained 4 bases not matched to a gene. The CDR3 spans 13 residues. CDR3: CSVGTGSSYEQYF. The CDR3 nucleotides read TGCAGCGTCGGGACAGGTAGCTCCTACGAGCAGTACTTC.

In DNA, the CDR3 is TGTGCCAGCAGTCTCGACGGGTTAGGCTACGAGCAGTACTTC. Translation: CASSLDGLGYEQYF. The gene calls are TRBV12-3 or TRBV12-4 and TRBJ2-7; D not certain. The CDR3 runs to 14 residues. Trimming shortened V by 5 bases and J by 3 bases, and 14 bases separated the two germline ends.

There are many counts of this clonotype. The J gene is TRBJ1-1, the V gene TRBV7-3; D is perhaps TRBD1 (5 bases). The CDR3 covers 16 residues. Germline V CDR1 and CDR2: SGHTA, FQGTGA. V lost 5 bases and J lost 6, with 22 bases in between. The CDR3 DNA follows: TGTGCCAGCAGCCTAGGATTTGTTCAGGGCGGGTCTGAAGCTTTCTTT. This codes for CASSLGFVQGGSEAFF.

The rearrangement joins TRBV19 to TRBJ2-7, with 10 bases aligning to TRBD1. In germline, CDR1 is LNHDA, CDR2 SQIVND (reference sequence). The V and J ends lost 5 bases and 6 bases, in that order; junction bases with no gene match: 7. The CDR3 contains 14 residues. The CDR3 reads CASSPGTGAREQYF. The CDR3 DNA is TGTGCCAGTAGTCCAGGGACAGGGGCACGCGAGCAGTACTTC.

CDR3: CASSSRQEQFF. CDR3 in DNA: TGTGCCAGCAGTTCTCGACAGGAGCAGTTCTTC. This chain uses TRBV6-5 with TRBJ2-1; D might be TRBD1 (5 bases). Between the trimmed V and J ends, which lost 4 bases and 10 bases, there was a span of 8 bases. This CDR3 is 11 amino acids long. CDR1 MNHEY and CDR2 SVGAGI come from the germline V gene.

This clonotype has ten or more counts. The chain links TRBV19 to TRBJ2-6; D uncertain. Trimming stripped 4 bases from V and 0 bases from J, with 7 bases between. The CDR3 sequence is 15 residues long. The germline V gene has CDR1 LNHDA and CDR2 SQIVND (reference sequence). The DNA of the CDR3 is TGTGCCAGTAGTACTCGGACCTCTGGGGCCAACGTCCTGACTTTC. It codes for CASSTRTSGANVLTF.

The chain carries TRBV20-1 and TRBJ1-3; the D is unclear. Trimming stripped 1 base from V and 3 bases from J, with 4 bases between. The CDR3 length is 12 residues. CDR1 and CDR2 (germline): DFQATT, SNEGSKA (reference sequence). CDR3 sequence reads: CSARGFGNTIYF. The CDR3 coding sequence is TGCAGTGCTAGAGGGTTTGGAAACACCATATATTTT.

In this sample, this clonotype turned up a few times. CDR3 nucleotides: TGTGCCAGCAGTACCTACGGACAGGGTGCCGGGGAGCTGTTTTTT. Encoded protein: CASSTYGQGAGELFF. The chain couples TRBV25-1 to TRBJ2-2; 8 bases align to TRBD1. The V gene's germline CDR1 is MGHDK and CDR2 SYGVNS. The CDR3 runs to 15 residues. The J segment lost 6 bases and the V segment lost 5 bases, leaving 8 bases of the junction unmatched.

As regards this clonotype: This clone may be a read error of a much larger clone one base away. This rearrangement joins TRBV14 to TRBJ1-2, with no clear D. The V end was cut by 8 bases, the J end by 2 bases, with 9 bases between. The germline gives CDR1 SGHDN, CDR2 FVKESK. The CDR3 loop spans 12 amino acids. The CDR3 protein is CASGPNNYGYTF. The CDR3 DNA is TGTGCCAGCGGACCAAACAACTATGGCTACACCTTC.

The chain uses TRBV2 and TRBJ2-7; D gene uncertain. V gave up 9 bases and J gave up 2 bases, with 14 bases separating them. This CDR3 has 13 residues. Germline CDR1 and CDR2: SNHLY and FYNNEI. The CDR3 bases are TGTGCCAGTACAGAAACGGAAACCTACGAGCAGTACTTC. Translation gives CASTETETYEQYF.